This T cell receptor beta chain was captured by sequencing in a study of cytomegalovirus exposure and HLA in healthy donors. TCRdb's copy holds only in-frame clones and misses some; the assay was immunoSEQ multiplex PCR. The sample has approximately 100,000 clones, 88% seen once. Trimming shortened V by 4 bases and J by 7 bases, and 17 bases separated the two germline ends. This CDR3 has 15 amino acids. Germline CDR1 SGHTA, CDR2 FQGNSA. The chain has TRBV7-2 and TRBJ1-5; possible D gene TRBD1, 6 bases. Sequencing was performed on PBMCs. This clonotype originated in a woman aged 18-35 years in good health and CMV-seropositive. CDR3 bases: TGTGCCAGCAGCTCGGGGGGGCTAAGGGGGCAGCCCCAGCATTTT. This sequence encodes CASSSGGLRGQPQHF.